What follows are 10 T cell receptor beta chains derived from one specimen sequenced in a study of molecular identifiers for immune sequencing clone quantification. TCRdb ran MiXCR on the PCR reads and lists one entry per CDR3 protein. The sample records under 650,000 distinct CDR3 sequences, around 20% being singletons. The sequencing sample was made of naive CD8+ T cells from blood, with Jurkat cell RNA spiked in. Sample subset: FACS-sorted CD8+CD4-CCR7+CD45RA+ naive T cells. Receptors originate from a human donor in good health. Some libraries in this study had Jurkat cell RNA spiked in.

The V gene is TRBV3-1, the J gene TRBJ1-1, with 8 nucleotides matching TRBD1. V dropped 2 bases and J dropped 5; count of bases not matched to a gene: 7. Germline loops: CDR1 LGHDT, CDR2 YNNKEL (reference sequence). This CDR3 has 15 residues. The CDR3 is CASSQPRTGRTEAFF. CDR3 nucleotide sequence: TGTGCCAGCAGCCAACCTAGGACAGGGCGGACTGAAGCTTTCTTT.

This clonotype showed up just a few times. The V call is TRBV7-9, the J call TRBJ2-7; D may be TRBD2 (7 bases). This CDR3 has 14 amino acids. V was cut by 5 bases and J by 2 bases, with 13 bases left in between. The germline gives CDR1 SEHNR, CDR2 FQNEAQ (reference sequence). The CDR3 nucleotides are TGTGCCAGCAGCCGGGGGGCGGGGCCCTACGAGCAGTACTTC. Its translation: CASSRGAGPYEQYF. Drawing the rest from reference TRBV7-9 and TRBJ2-7, the complete variable domain is DTGVSQNPRHKITKRGQNVTFRCDPISEHNRLYWYRQTLGQGPEFLTYFQNEAQLEKSRLLSDRFSAERPKGSFSTLEIQRTEQGDSAMYLCASSRGAGPYEQYFGPGTRLTVT.

In this sample, this clonotype turned up many times. This chain links TRBV6-5 with TRBJ2-7; TRBD2 might be the D (6 bases). Trimming took 4 bases from V and 0 from J, leaving 10 bases between them. CDR3 length equals 14 residues. Per the germline V gene, CDR1 is MNHEY and CDR2 is SVGAGI. CDR3 coding DNA: TGTGCCAGCAGTTGGGGGGATTACTCCTACGAGCAGTACTTC. Residues: CASSWGDYSYEQYF.

This clonotype was counted once. The CDR3 carries no conserved terminal phenylalanine or tryptophan, so it likely arises from a read error. The chain combines TRBV27 with TRBJ2-7; D might be TRBD2 (5 bases). The CDR3 consists of 14 residues. Deletions cut 6 bases from V and 0 bases from J, with 12 bases between. Germline loops: CDR1 MNHEY, CDR2 SMNVEV (reference sequence). In nucleotides, the CDR3 is TGTGCCAGCAGACAGACGGGAACCTCCTACGAGCAGTACCTC. Its translation is CASRQTGTSYEQYL.

The rearrangement links TRBV5-6 to TRBJ1-3; TRBD1 matches 7 bases. CDR3 size: 16 residues. V lost 4 bases and J lost 2; bases outside the gene matches: 9. CDR1 and CDR2 (germline): SGHDT, YYEEEE. CDR3 region: CASSVLVQGAGNTIYF. The CDR3 DNA follows: TGTGCCAGCAGCGTCCTTGTGCAGGGGGCTGGAAACACCATATATTTT.

V usage is TRBV4-3 and J usage is TRBJ1-1, with 7 bases aligning to TRBD1. V dropped 4 bases and J dropped 11; count of bases not matched to a gene: 13. Germline CDR1 LGHNA, CDR2 YSLEER. This CDR3 is 14 amino acids long. The CDR3 loop is CASSPDRAYTGAFF. The CDR3 region has the DNA TGCGCCAGCAGCCCAGACAGGGCTTACACTGGGGCTTTCTTT.

The chain has TRBV6-6 and TRBJ1-3; no clear D gene. V was clipped by 2 bases and J by 0 bases, with 5 bases between them. From germline, CDR1 is MNHNY and CDR2 SVGAGI (reference sequence). This CDR3 is built from 14 residues. CDR3 loop: CASSYLSSGNTIYF. CDR3 nucleotide sequence: TGTGCCAGCAGTTACCTGAGCTCTGGAAACACCATATATTTT.

Worth noting for this clonotype: This may arise from a read error, as a much more abundant clone is one base away. The chain recombines TRBV7-2 with TRBJ2-2; 12 bases are shared with TRBD2. This CDR3 has 17 residues. Germline V gene sequence: CDR1 SGHTA, CDR2 FQGNSA. Written as DNA, the CDR3 is TGTGCCAGCAGCCTTCTAGCGGGAGGGCCGGACACCCGGGAGCTGTTTTTT. Encoded protein: CASSLLAGGPDTRELFF.

The genes are TRBV6-5 and TRBJ1-4; TRBD1 is a possible D gene (6 bases). Germline V gene sequence: CDR1 MNHEY, CDR2 SVGAGI. V dropped 5 bases and J dropped 6 bases, with 13 bases sitting between them. The CDR3 covers 14 residues. CDR3 nucleotides: TGTGCCAGCAGTCAAACCCGGACAGATGAAAAACTGTTTTTT. This translates into CASSQTRTDEKLFF.

V is TRBV29-1 and J is TRBJ2-1; tentative D call: TRBD2 (5 bases). Trimming removed 3 bases at V and 7 bases at J, with 22 bases between. Per germline, CDR1 SQVTM and CDR2 ANQGSEA. The CDR3 loop spans 16 amino acids. CDR3 nucleotides: TGCAGCGTTGAGCCCCCTGAGGGATCACGGGCGAATGAGCAGTTCTTC. This codes for CSVEPPEGSRANEQFF.